These 14 T cell receptor beta chains were sequenced from one sample in a study of regulatory T cells in long-lasting Graves disease (dated by TCRdb to about 2021). The intended sense of this specimen's time point label: newly diagnosed GD, antithyroid drugs for less than 3 months. RNA was extracted from PBMCs in TRIzol for both TCR sequencing and RNA sequencing. Library preparation was by multiplex PCR. Sequencing was carried out with an Illumina HiSeq 4000. TCR beta libraries were built with iRepertoire HTBI primers and Arm-PCR amplification of CDR3 regions. The raw public data were reprocessed by TCRdb itself: fastp quality trimming at Q25, MiXCR clonotype calling, in-frame beta chains only. When rows share a CDR3 protein, they turn into one entry using the most common DNA and genes. The sample has a few hundred thousand distinct CDR3 sequences on record, more than 15% of them singletons. Of the sample, about 14% falls within the top ten clones.

These sequences were also reported in another study, on T cells in Graves' hyperthyroidism and ophthalmopathy.

The source was peripheral blood mononuclear cells (PBMCs), collected at new diagnosis, from a patient treated with antithyroid drugs. The receptors here all came from a woman in her twenties or thirties with Graves disease. Donor details come from another sample of the same person, matched by shared clones.

The table lists this clonotype with a count of one. A single base is all that separates this from a far larger clone, so a read error is likely. The V and J genes are TRBV6-2 or TRBV6-3 and TRBJ2-7; the D gene is possibly TRBD1 (5 bases). Germline V gene data show CDR1 as MNHEY and CDR2 as SVGEGT. The CDR3 runs 14 residues. V was clipped by 8 bases and J by 2 bases, with 16 bases between them. The CDR3 spells CASGLGVIAYEQYF. As DNA, the CDR3 is TGTGCCAGCGGCCTAGGGGTGATCGCCTACGAGCAGTACTTC.

The CDR3 nucleotides read TGTGCCATCTTAGTTGGGGTCGCGCAGTATTTT. Translation: CAILVGVAQYF. The J gene is TRBJ2-3, the V gene TRBV27; D is unclear. CDR1 MNHEY and CDR2 SMNVEV come from the germline V gene (reference sequence). CDR3 length: 11 residues. V was clipped by 10 bases and J by 10 bases, with 15 bases between them.

Many counts were recorded for this clonotype. The V gene is TRBV6-1, the J gene TRBJ1-2; D ambiguous. Trimming left V 7 bases short and J 7 bases short, with 19 bases between. Looked up from germline, CDR1 is MNHNS and CDR2 is SASEGT. CDR3 length: 14 residues. The DNA of the CDR3 is TGTGCCAGCACCCCCCTTACGGACGGGGTTGGCTACACCTTC. It is translated as CASTPLTDGVGYTF.

This clonotype was seen repeatedly, ten times or more. V and J are TRBV20-1 and TRBJ1-1; D remains unclear. The CDR3 extends over 13 amino acids. Germline CDR1 reads DFQATT; CDR2 reads SNEGSKA (reference sequence). Trimming took 5 bases from V and 1 from J, leaving 11 bases between them. The chain's CDR3 is CSAPSSRNTEAFF. CDR3 coding DNA: TGCAGTGCTCCCTCCTCGCGGAACACTGAAGCTTTCTTT.

The table lists this clonotype with many counts. J is TRBJ1-5 and V is TRBV20-1, with 7 bases lining up with TRBD1. Losses at the gene ends were 3 bases for V and 6 bases for J; bases not matched to a gene: 5. The CDR3 is made up of 13 amino acids. Germline V gives CDR1 DFQATT, CDR2 SNEGSKA (reference sequence). The CDR3, as DNA: TGCAGTGCTAGGACAGGGAGGATTCAGCCCCAGCATTTT. This translates into CSARTGRIQPQHF.

Turning to this clonotype: A much larger clone sits a single nucleotide away, making a read error possible. This chain connects TRBV7-2 to TRBJ2-7; D may be TRBD2 (6 bases). The CDR3 is 13 amino acids. V was cut by 6 bases and J by 3 bases, with 12 bases left in between. Germline CDR1 SGHTA, CDR2 FQGNSA. CDR3 in amino acids: CASRSGGNYEQYF. The CDR3 region has the DNA TGTGCCAGCAGATCGGGCGGGAACTACGAGCAGTACTTC. Drawing the rest from reference TRBV7-2 and TRBJ2-7, the complete variable domain is GAGVSQSPSNKVTEKGKDVELRCDPISGHTALYWYRQSLGQGLEFLIYFQGNSAPDKSGLPSDRFSAERTGGSVSTLTIQRTQQEDSAVYLCASRSGGNYEQYFGPGTRLTVT.

The sample holds many counts of this clonotype. This chain uses TRBV11-2 with TRBJ2-5, with D possibly called TRBD1 or TRBD2 (5 bases each). The germline V gene has CDR1 SGHAT and CDR2 FQNNGV. The CDR3 has 11 amino acids. Trimming removed 6 bases from V and 7 bases from J, with 9 bases in between. CDR3 DNA sequence: TGTGCCAGCAGTCCTGGGGGGACCCAGTACTTC. Translating it yields CASSPGGTQYF.

This clonotype was counted between two and nine times. The chain carries TRBV24-1 and TRBJ1-2, with D hard to call. The germline V gene has CDR1 KGHDR and CDR2 SFDVKD. This CDR3 is 14 amino acids long. V gave up 0 bases and J gave up 2 bases, with 6 bases separating them. The CDR3, as DNA: TGTGCCACCAGTGATTTGAACAGCAACTATGGCTACACCTTC. Translation gives CATSDLNSNYGYTF.

In its sample, this clonotype was seen many times. The V call is TRBV12-3 or TRBV12-4, the J call TRBJ2-7; a weak D match, TRBD1 (5 bases). The length of the CDR3 is 15 residues. Trimming stripped 5 bases from V and 3 bases from J, with 17 bases between. The CDR3 protein is CASSPRGHWNYEQYF. The CDR3 DNA reads TGTGCCAGCAGTCCCAGAGGACACTGGAACTACGAGCAGTACTTC.

This clonotype was recorded many times. V and J are TRBV20-1 and TRBJ2-3; D possibly matches TRBD1 or TRBD2 (5 bases each). Per germline, CDR1 DFQATT and CDR2 SNEGSKA (reference sequence). V was clipped by 3 bases and J by 4 bases, with 11 bases between them. This CDR3 spans 13 amino acids. CDR3 region: CSARRDPSDTQYF. The CDR3 nucleotides are TGCAGTGCTAGGAGGGACCCGTCAGATACGCAGTATTTT.

This clonotype occurred many times. This chain connects TRBV7-9 to TRBJ1-1; TRBD1 is a possible D gene (5 bases). The CDR3 covers 14 residues. Germline V gives CDR1 SEHNR, CDR2 FQNEAQ (reference sequence). V was clipped by 8 bases and J by 1 base, with 14 bases between them. In nucleotides, the CDR3 is TGTGCCAGCTTTCAGACAGCCAGGAACACTGAAGCTTTCTTT. Protein: CASFQTARNTEAFF.

For this clonotype: The CDR3 does not end in the conserved phenylalanine or tryptophan, so this is likely a read error. The chain recombines TRBV11-2 with TRBJ2-5; D is possibly TRBD1 (6 bases). Trimming stripped 1 base from V and 5 bases from J, with 8 bases between. This CDR3 region has 13 residues. In germline, CDR1 is SGHAT, CDR2 FQNNGV. The CDR3 DNA reads as TGTGCCAGCAGCTTAGGTCAGGGGGAGACCCAGTACTCC. It translates to CASSLGQGETQYS.

This clonotype was seen repeatedly, ten times or more. V is TRBV5-1 and J is TRBJ2-5; 9 positions agree with TRBD1. The length of the CDR3 is 15 residues. Germline V gene data show CDR1 as SGHRS and CDR2 as YFSETQ. V lost 0 bases to trimming and J lost 4 bases; unmatched junction nucleotides: 4. The CDR3 coding sequence is TGCGCCAGCAGCTTGGGGACAGGGGAAGTAGAGACCCAGTACTTC. Translated, it gives CASSLGTGEVETQYF.

Comments on this clonotype: A single base is all that separates this from a far larger clone, so a read error is likely. The conserved phenylalanine or tryptophan normally closing the CDR3 is absent here, so this likely arose from a read error. This rearrangement joins TRBV11-2 to TRBJ2-5; 11 bases line up with TRBD2. The DNA matches TRBJ2-1 better at its end, which makes the J call doubtful. This CDR3 spans 15 amino acids. Germline CDR1 SGHAT, CDR2 FQNNGV. For the CDR3, the DNA is TGTGCCAGCAGCTTAGTAGCGGGGGGGGACAATGAGCAGTTCCTC. Protein sequence: CASSLVAGGDNEQFL.